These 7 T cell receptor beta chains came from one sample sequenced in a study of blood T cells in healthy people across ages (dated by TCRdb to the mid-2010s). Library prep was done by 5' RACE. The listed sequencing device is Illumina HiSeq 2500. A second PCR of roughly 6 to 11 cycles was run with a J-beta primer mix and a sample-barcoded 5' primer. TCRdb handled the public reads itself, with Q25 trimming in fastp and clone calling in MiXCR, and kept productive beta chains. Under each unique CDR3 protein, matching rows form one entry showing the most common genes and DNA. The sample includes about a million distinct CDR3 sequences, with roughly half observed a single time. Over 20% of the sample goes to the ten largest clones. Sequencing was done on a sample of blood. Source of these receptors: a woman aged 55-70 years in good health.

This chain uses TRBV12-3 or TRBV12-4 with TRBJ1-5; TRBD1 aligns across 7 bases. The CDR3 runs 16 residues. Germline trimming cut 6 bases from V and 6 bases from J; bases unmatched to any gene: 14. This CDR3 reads CASSPARGASGQPQHF. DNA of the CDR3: TGTGCCAGCAGCCCCGCCAGGGGGGCGTCGGGTCAGCCCCAGCATTTT.

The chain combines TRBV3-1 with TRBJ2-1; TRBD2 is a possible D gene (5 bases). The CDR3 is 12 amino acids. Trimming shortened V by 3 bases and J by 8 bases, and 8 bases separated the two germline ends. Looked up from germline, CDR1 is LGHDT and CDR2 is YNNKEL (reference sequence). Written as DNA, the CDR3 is TGTGCCAGCAGCCAGGAGGTTGATGAGCAGTTCTTC. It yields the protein CASSQEVDEQFF.

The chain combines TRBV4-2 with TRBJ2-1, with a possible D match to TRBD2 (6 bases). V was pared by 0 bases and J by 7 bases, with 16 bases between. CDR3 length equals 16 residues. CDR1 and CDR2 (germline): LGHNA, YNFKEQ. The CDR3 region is CASSQDLIGGRNEQFF. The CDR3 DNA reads TGTGCCAGCAGCCAAGACCTGATCGGGGGTCGAAATGAGCAGTTCTTC.

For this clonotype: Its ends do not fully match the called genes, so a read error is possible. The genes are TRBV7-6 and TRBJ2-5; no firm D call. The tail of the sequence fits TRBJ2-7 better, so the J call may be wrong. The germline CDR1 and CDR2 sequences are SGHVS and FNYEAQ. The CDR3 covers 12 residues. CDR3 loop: CAGSQLVSEQYF. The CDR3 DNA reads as TGTGCCGGCAGCCAGCTGGTGAGCGAGCAGTACTTC.

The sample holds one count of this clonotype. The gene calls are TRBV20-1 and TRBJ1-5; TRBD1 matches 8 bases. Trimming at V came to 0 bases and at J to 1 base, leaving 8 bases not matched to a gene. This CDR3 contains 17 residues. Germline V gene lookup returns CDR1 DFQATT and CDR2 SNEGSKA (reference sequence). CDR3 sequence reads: CSARDPRQGRSNQPQHF. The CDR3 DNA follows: TGCAGTGCTAGAGATCCGAGACAGGGGAGGAGCAATCAGCCCCAGCATTTT.

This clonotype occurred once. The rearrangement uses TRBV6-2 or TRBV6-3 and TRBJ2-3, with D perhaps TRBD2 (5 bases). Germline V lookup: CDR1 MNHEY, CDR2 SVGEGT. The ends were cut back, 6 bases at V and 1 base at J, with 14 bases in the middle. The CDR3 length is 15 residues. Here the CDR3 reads CASRPGRAGTDTQYF. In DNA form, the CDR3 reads TGTGCCAGCAGACCCGGACGAGCGGGCACAGATACGCAGTATTTT.

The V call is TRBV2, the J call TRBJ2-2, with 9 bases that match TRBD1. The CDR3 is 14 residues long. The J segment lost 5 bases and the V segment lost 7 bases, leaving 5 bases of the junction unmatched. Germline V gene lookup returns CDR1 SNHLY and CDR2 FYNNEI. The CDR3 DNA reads TGTGCCAGCAAGAGACAGGGGGGGACCGGGGAGCTGTTTTTT. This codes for CASKRQGGTGELFF.